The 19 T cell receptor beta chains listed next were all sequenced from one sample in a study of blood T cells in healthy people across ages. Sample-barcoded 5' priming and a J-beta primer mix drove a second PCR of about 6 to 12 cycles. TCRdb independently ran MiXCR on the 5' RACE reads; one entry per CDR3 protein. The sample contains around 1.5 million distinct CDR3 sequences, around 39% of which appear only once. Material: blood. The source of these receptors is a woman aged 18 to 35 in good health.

The CDR3 DNA sequence: TGTGCCAGCAGAGTGGGGGTTGGGAACACTGAAGCTTTCTTT. This codes for CASRVGVGNTEAFF. V and J are TRBV5-6 and TRBJ1-1, with D possibly matching TRBD1 (5 bases). CDR3 size: 14 residues. Trimming removed 5 bases from V and 1 base from J, with 12 bases in between. CDR1 is SGHDT and CDR2 is YYEEEE in the germline V gene.

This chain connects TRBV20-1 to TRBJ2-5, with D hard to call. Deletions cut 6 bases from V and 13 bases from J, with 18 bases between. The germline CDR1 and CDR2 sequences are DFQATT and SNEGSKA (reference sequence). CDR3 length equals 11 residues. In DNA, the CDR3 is TGCAGTGCCAACGGAGACGCGGTCCGGTACTTC. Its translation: CSANGDAVRYF.

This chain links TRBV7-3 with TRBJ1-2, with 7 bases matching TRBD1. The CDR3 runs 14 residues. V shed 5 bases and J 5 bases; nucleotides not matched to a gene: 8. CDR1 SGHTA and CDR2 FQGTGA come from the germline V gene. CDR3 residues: CASSPGGTAYGYTF. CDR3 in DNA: TGTGCCAGCAGCCCAGGGGGGACAGCATATGGCTACACCTTC.

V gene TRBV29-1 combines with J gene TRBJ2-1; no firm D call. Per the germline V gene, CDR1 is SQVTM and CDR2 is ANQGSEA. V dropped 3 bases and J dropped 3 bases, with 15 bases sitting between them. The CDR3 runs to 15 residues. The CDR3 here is CSVDGAPTNYNEQFF. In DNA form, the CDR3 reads TGCAGCGTTGATGGAGCTCCTACGAACTACAATGAGCAGTTCTTC.

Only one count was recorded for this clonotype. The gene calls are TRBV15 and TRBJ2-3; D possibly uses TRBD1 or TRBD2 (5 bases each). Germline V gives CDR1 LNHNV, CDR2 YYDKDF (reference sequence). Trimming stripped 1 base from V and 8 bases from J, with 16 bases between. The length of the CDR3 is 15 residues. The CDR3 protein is CATSRGGDRPGTQYF. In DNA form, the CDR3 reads TGTGCCACCAGCAGAGGAGGGGACCGCCCCGGTACGCAGTATTTT.

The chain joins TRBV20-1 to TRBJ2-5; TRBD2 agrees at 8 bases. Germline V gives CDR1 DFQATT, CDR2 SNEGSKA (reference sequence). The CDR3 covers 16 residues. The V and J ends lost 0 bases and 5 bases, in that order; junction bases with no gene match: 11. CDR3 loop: CSARDVFTGRGETQYF. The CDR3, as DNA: TGCAGTGCTAGAGATGTGTTTACCGGGAGGGGTGAGACCCAGTACTTC.

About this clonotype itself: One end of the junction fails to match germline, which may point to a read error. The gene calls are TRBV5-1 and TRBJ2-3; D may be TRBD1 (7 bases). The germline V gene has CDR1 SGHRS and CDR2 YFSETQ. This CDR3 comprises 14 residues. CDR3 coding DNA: TGCGCCAGCCGACTAGGGACAGCCACAGATACGCAGTTTTTT. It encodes CASRLGTATDTQFF. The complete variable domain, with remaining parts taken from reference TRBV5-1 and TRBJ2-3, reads KAGVTQTPRYLIKTRGQQVTLSCSPISGHRSVSWYQQTPGQGLQFLFEYFSETQRNKGNFPGRFSGRQFSNSRSEMNVSTLELGDSALYLCASRLGTATDTQFFGPGTRLTVL.

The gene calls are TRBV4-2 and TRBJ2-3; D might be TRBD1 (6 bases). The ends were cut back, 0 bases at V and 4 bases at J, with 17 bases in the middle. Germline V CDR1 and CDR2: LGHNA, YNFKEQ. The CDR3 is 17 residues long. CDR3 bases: TGTGCCAGCAGCCAAGATGATTCGGCCCAGGGGTCAGATACGCAGTATTTT. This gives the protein CASSQDDSAQGSDTQYF.

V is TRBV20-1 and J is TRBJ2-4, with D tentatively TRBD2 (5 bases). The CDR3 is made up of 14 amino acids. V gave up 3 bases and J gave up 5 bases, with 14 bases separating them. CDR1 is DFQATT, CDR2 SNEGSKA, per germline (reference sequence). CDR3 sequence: CSASSSGTQNIQYF. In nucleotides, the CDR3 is TGCAGTGCTAGCTCCTCGGGAACCCAAAACATTCAGTACTTC.

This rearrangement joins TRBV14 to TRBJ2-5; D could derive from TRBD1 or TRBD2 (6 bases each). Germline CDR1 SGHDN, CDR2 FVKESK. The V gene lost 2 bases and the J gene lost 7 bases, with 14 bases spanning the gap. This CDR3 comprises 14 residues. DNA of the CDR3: TGTGCCAGCAGCCAACGGGGGCGGCGCGCGACCCAGTACTTC. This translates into CASSQRGRRATQYF.

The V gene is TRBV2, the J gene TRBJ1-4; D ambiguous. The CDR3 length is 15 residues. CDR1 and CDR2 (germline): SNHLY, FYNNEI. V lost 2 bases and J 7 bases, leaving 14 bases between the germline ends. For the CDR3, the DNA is TGTGCCAGCAGTGAAAGTGGCAGGATGGGTGAAAAACTGTTTTTT. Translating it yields CASSESGRMGEKLFF.

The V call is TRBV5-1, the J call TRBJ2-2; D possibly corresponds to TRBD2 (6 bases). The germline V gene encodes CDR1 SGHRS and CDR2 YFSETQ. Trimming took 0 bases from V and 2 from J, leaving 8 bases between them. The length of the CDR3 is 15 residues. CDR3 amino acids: CASSLEEGNTGELFF. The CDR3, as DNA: TGCGCCAGCAGCTTGGAGGAGGGAAACACCGGGGAGCTGTTTTTT.

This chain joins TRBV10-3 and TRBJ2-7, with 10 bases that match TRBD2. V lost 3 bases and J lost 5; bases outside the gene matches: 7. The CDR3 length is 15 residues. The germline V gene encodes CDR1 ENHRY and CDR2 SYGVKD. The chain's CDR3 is CAISDLAGAGHEQYF. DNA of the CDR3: TGTGCCATCAGTGACCTAGCGGGAGCAGGCCACGAGCAGTACTTC.

As DNA, the CDR3 is TGTGCCATCAGCGACGCCGGGACTAGCGGGACATTGCAGTTCTTC. Amino acids: CAISDAGTSGTLQFF. The rearrangement uses TRBV10-3 and TRBJ2-1; 13 nucleotides match TRBD2. This CDR3 has 15 residues. Trimming at V came to 6 bases and at J to 12 bases, leaving 11 bases not matched to a gene. The germline gives CDR1 ENHRY, CDR2 SYGVKD.

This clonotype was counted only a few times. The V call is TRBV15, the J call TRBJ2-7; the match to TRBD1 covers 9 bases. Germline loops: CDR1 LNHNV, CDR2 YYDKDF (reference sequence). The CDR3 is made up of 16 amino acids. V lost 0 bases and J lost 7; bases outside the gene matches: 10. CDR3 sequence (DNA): TGTGCCACCAGCAGAGATGAGGGACAGGGATGGAGTGAGCAGTACTTC. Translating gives CATSRDEGQGWSEQYF. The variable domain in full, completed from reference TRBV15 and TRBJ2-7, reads DAMVIQNPRYQVTQFGKPVTLSCSQTLNHNVMYWYQQKSSQAPKLLFHYYDKDFNNEADTPDNFQSRRPNTSFCFLDIRSPGLGDTAMYLCATSRDEGQGWSEQYFGPGTRLTVT.

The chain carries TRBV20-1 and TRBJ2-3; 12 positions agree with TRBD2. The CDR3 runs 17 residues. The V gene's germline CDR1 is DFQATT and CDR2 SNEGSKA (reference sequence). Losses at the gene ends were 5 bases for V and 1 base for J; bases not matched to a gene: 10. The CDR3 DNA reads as TGCAGTGCTTCGACTAGCGGGAGAGTCGGGGGCACAGATACGCAGTATTTT. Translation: CSASTSGRVGGTDTQYF.

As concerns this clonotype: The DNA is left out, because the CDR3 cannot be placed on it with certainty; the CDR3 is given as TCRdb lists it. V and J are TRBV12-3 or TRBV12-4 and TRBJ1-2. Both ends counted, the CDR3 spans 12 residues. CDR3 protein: CAIRPHNYGCTF.

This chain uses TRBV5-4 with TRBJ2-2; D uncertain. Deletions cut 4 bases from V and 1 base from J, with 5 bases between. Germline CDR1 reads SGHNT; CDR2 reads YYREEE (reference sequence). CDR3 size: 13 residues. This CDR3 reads CASSMKNTGELFF. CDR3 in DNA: TGTGCCAGCAGCATGAAGAACACCGGGGAGCTGTTTTTT.

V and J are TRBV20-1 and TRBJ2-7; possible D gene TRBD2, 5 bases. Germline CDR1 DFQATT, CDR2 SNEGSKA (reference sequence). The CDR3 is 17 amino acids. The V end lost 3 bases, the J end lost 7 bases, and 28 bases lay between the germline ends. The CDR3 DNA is TGCAGTGCTAGCGCCGGCCTTGTAGGGCGAACTCGGGGTGAGCAGTACTTC. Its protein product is CSASAGLVGRTRGEQYF.